Listed below are T cell receptor beta chains from one sample, sequenced in a study of T cell responses to AZD1222 COVID-19 vaccine. Data came from immunoSEQ multiplex PCR; TCRdb stores just in-frame clones and leaves some out. The table lists approximately 120,000 clones, 70% to 85% of them singletons. The sample here was peripheral blood, taken 28 days after the second AZD1222 dose. The receptors come from an adult who received the AZD1222 COVID-19 vaccine. CDR3s include the opening cysteine and the closing phenylalanine or tryptophan. The D gene is left open where the match is weak. Not every row has a clone size; where given, it reads once, few, many or a size class.

j_call: TRBJ2-5; clone_size: -; d_call: -; v_call: TRBV28; cdr3_aa: CASRDSRFEETQYF; cdr3_nt: TGTGCCAGCCGGGACTCACGATTCGAGGAGACCCAGTACTTC
j_call: TRBJ1-2; clone_size: -; d_call: TRBD1; v_call: TRBV7-9; cdr3_aa: CASSHLDRGNYGYTF; cdr3_nt: TGTGCCAGCAGCCATTTGGACAGGGGGAACTATGGCTACACCTTC
j_call: TRBJ2-1; clone_size: -; d_call: -; v_call: TRBV10-1; cdr3_aa: CASSETGKGVYEQFF; cdr3_nt: TGCGCCAGCAGTGAGACAGGGAAGGGTGTCTATGAGCAGTTCTTC
j_call: TRBJ2-7; clone_size: -; d_call: -; v_call: TRBV28; cdr3_aa: CASSYHPYEQYF; cdr3_nt: TGTGCCAGCAGCTATCACCCCTACGAGCAGTACTTC
j_call: TRBJ1-1; clone_size: -; d_call: TRBD1; v_call: TRBV7-2; cdr3_aa: CASSLWDRWNTEAFF; cdr3_nt: TGTGCCAGCAGCCTCTGGGACAGATGGAACACTGAAGCTTTCTTT
j_call: TRBJ1-2; clone_size: -; d_call: -; v_call: TRBV30; cdr3_aa: CAWSVQDYGYTF; cdr3_nt: TGTGCCTGGAGTGTACAGGACTATGGCTACACCTTC
j_call: TRBJ1-6; clone_size: -; d_call: -; v_call: TRBV3-1/TRBV3-2; cdr3_aa: CASSQVGPLSYKPLHF; cdr3_nt: TGTGCCAGCAGCCAAGTTGGACCGCTTTCGTATAAGCCCCTCCACTTT
j_call: TRBJ1-2; clone_size: -; d_call: -; v_call: TRBV27; cdr3_aa: CASSLHQGYGYTF; cdr3_nt: TGTGCCAGCAGTTTACATCAGGGCTATGGCTACACCTTC
j_call: TRBJ1-3; clone_size: -; d_call: -; v_call: TRBV28; cdr3_aa: CASLRRADSGNTIYF; cdr3_nt: TGTGCCAGCCTTCGAAGGGCAGACTCTGGAAACACCATATATTTT
j_call: TRBJ1-3; clone_size: -; d_call: -; v_call: TRBV3-1/TRBV3-2; cdr3_aa: CASGESLGSGNTIYF; cdr3_nt: TGTGCCAGCGGCGAATCTCTGGGGTCTGGAAACACCATATATTTT
j_call: TRBJ1-1; clone_size: -; d_call: -; v_call: TRBV7-2; cdr3_aa: CASSSNGGTEAFF; cdr3_nt: TGTGCCAGCAGCTCTAACGGGGGCACTGAAGCTTTCTTT
j_call: TRBJ1-3; clone_size: -; d_call: -; v_call: TRBV19; cdr3_aa: CASSIPPGDYSGNTIYF; cdr3_nt: TGTGCCAGTAGTATACCCCCTGGGGATTACTCTGGAAACACCATATATTTT
j_call: TRBJ2-3; clone_size: -; d_call: -; v_call: TRBV18; cdr3_aa: CASSTLPGGTDTQYF; cdr3_nt: TGTGCCAGCTCAACCCTACCGGGGGGCACAGATACGCAGTATTTT
j_call: TRBJ1-2; clone_size: -; d_call: -; v_call: TRBV6-2/TRBV6-3; cdr3_aa: CASSYWGRDGYTF; cdr3_nt: TGTGCCAGCAGTTATTGGGGGCGGGATGGCTACACCTTC
j_call: TRBJ2-1; clone_size: -; d_call: TRBD2; v_call: TRBV5-6; cdr3_aa: CASSLVAGGPEQFF; cdr3_nt: TGTGCCAGCAGCTTGGTGGCGGGGGGGCCGGAGCAGTTCTTC
j_call: TRBJ2-2; clone_size: -; d_call: TRBD2; v_call: TRBV7-6; cdr3_aa: CASSNLRLAGGPGELFF; cdr3_nt: TGTGCCAGCAGCAACCTCCGACTAGCGGGGGGCCCCGGGGAGCTGTTTTTT
j_call: TRBJ2-3; clone_size: -; d_call: -; v_call: TRBV7-3; cdr3_aa: CASSPRATSTDTQYF; cdr3_nt: TGTGCCAGCAGCCCTCGGGCGACTAGCACAGATACGCAGTATTTT
j_call: TRBJ2-1; clone_size: -; d_call: -; v_call: TRBV7-9; cdr3_aa: CASSLDGRNNEQFF; cdr3_nt: TGTGCCAGCAGCTTAGATGGACGTAACAATGAGCAGTTCTTC
j_call: TRBJ1-1; clone_size: -; d_call: -; v_call: TRBV7-9; cdr3_aa: CASSLPGGDTEAFF; cdr3_nt: TGTGCCAGCAGCTTACCCGGCGGGGACACTGAAGCTTTCTTT
j_call: TRBJ2-7; clone_size: -; d_call: -; v_call: TRBV28; cdr3_aa: CASRYGPGSEQYF; cdr3_nt: TGTGCCAGCAGGTATGGTCCCGGGAGCGAGCAGTACTTC
j_call: TRBJ1-1; clone_size: few; d_call: -; v_call: TRBV6-5; cdr3_aa: CASSSPSEATEAFF; cdr3_nt: TGTGCCAGCAGTTCCCCCAGTGAGGCCACTGAAGCTTTCTTT
j_call: TRBJ1-5; clone_size: few; d_call: -; v_call: TRBV20-1; cdr3_aa: CSATGNQPQHF; cdr3_nt: TGCAGTGCTACGGGCAATCAGCCCCAGCATTTT
j_call: TRBJ2-7; clone_size: few; d_call: -; v_call: TRBV28; cdr3_aa: CASKKTSNSEQYF; cdr3_nt: TGTGCCAGCAAGAAGACTAGTAATTCAGAGCAGTACTTC
j_call: TRBJ2-1; clone_size: -; d_call: -; v_call: TRBV7-8; cdr3_aa: CASSLRGGTSYNEQFF; cdr3_nt: TGTGCCAGCAGCTTAAGGGGGGGGACATCCTACAATGAGCAGTTCTTC
j_call: TRBJ2-2; clone_size: -; d_call: -; v_call: TRBV5-1; cdr3_aa: CASSLGQGNTGELFF; cdr3_nt: TGCGCCAGCAGCTTGGGGCAGGGGAACACCGGGGAGCTGTTTTTT
j_call: TRBJ1-2; clone_size: -; d_call: -; v_call: TRBV29-1; cdr3_aa: CSAELTSYGYTF; cdr3_nt: TGCAGCGCAGAGCTGACTTCTTATGGCTACACCTTC
j_call: TRBJ2-2; clone_size: -; d_call: TRBD1; v_call: TRBV11-3; cdr3_aa: CASSSTGTAGELFF; cdr3_nt: TGTGCCAGCAGCTCGACAGGGACGGCCGGGGAGCTGTTTTTT
j_call: TRBJ2-3; clone_size: -; d_call: TRBD2; v_call: TRBV4-3; cdr3_aa: CASQASPGGTDTQYF; cdr3_nt: TGCGCCAGCCAGGCATCGCCGGGGGGAACAGATACGCAGTATTTT
j_call: TRBJ1-5; clone_size: -; d_call: -; v_call: TRBV18; cdr3_aa: CASSLHQGSNQPQHF; cdr3_nt: TGTGCCAGCTCCCTACACCAGGGAAGCAATCAGCCCCAGCATTTT
j_call: TRBJ1-3; clone_size: -; d_call: -; v_call: TRBV3-1/TRBV3-2; cdr3_aa: CASSPTPKAIYF; cdr3_nt: TGTGCCAGCAGCCCAACACCCAAAGCCATATATTTT
j_call: TRBJ1-3; clone_size: -; d_call: TRBD1; v_call: TRBV28; cdr3_aa: CARGVTDRGGNTIYF; cdr3_nt: TGTGCCAGGGGGGTAACGGACAGGGGAGGAAACACCATATATTTT
j_call: TRBJ1-1; clone_size: once; d_call: -; v_call: TRBV5-4; cdr3_aa: CASESYTEAFF; cdr3_nt: TGTGCCAGCGAGTCTTACACTGAAGCTTTCTTT
j_call: TRBJ1-3; clone_size: -; d_call: -; v_call: TRBV6-1; cdr3_aa: CAGRGDAPGNTIYF; cdr3_nt: TGTGCCGGTCGGGGGGACGCGCCTGGAAACACCATATATTTT
j_call: TRBJ1-2; clone_size: -; d_call: TRBD1; v_call: TRBV29-1; cdr3_aa: CSVVTPGTGVRGYTF; cdr3_nt: TGCAGCGTCGTCACCCCCGGGACAGGGGTTCGAGGCTACACCTTC
j_call: TRBJ2-6; clone_size: -; d_call: TRBD1; v_call: TRBV4-3; cdr3_aa: CASSQKGGQGVGANVLTF; cdr3_nt: TGCGCCAGCAGCCAAAAAGGGGGACAGGGTGTAGGGGCCAACGTCCTGACTTTC
j_call: TRBJ1-2; clone_size: -; d_call: -; v_call: TRBV19; cdr3_aa: CASSIYDFSDPYGYTF; cdr3_nt: TGTGCCAGTAGTATTTACGACTTCTCTGACCCCTATGGCTACACCTTC
j_call: TRBJ1-4; clone_size: -; d_call: -; v_call: TRBV4-2; cdr3_aa: CASSHKTADSEKLFF; cdr3_nt: TGTGCCAGCAGCCACAAGACGGCAGATTCTGAAAAACTGTTTTTT
j_call: TRBJ2-5; clone_size: -; d_call: -; v_call: TRBV6-6; cdr3_aa: CATWRGFQETQYF; cdr3_nt: TGTGCCACCTGGAGAGGGTTTCAAGAGACCCAGTACTTC
j_call: TRBJ2-2; clone_size: once; d_call: -; v_call: TRBV6-2/TRBV6-3; cdr3_aa: CASSYSPSGELFF; cdr3_nt: TGTGCCAGCAGTTACTCCCCTAGCGGGGAGCTGTTTTTT
j_call: TRBJ2-7; clone_size: -; d_call: TRBD1; v_call: TRBV3-1/TRBV3-2; cdr3_aa: CASSHDRDYEQYF; cdr3_nt: TGTGCCAGCAGCCATGACAGGGACTACGAGCAGTACTTC
j_call: TRBJ1-1; clone_size: -; d_call: TRBD1; v_call: TRBV5-4; cdr3_aa: CASSSPDRGNTEAFF; cdr3_nt: TGTGCCAGCAGCTCTCCTGACAGGGGAAATACTGAAGCTTTCTTT
j_call: TRBJ2-3; clone_size: -; d_call: -; v_call: TRBV7-3; cdr3_aa: CASSPPGEDTQYF; cdr3_nt: TGTGCCAGCAGCCCCCCCGGTGAGGATACGCAGTATTTT
j_call: TRBJ2-5; clone_size: once; d_call: -; v_call: TRBV5-1; cdr3_aa: CASSLERPGWETQYF; cdr3_nt: TGCGCCAGCAGCTTGGAACGTCCGGGTTGGGAGACCCAGTACTTC
j_call: TRBJ2-5; clone_size: -; d_call: -; v_call: TRBV2; cdr3_aa: CASTPTVSGETQYF; cdr3_nt: TGTGCCAGCACCCCCACAGTTTCGGGAGAGACCCAGTACTTC
j_call: TRBJ1-2; clone_size: -; d_call: TRBD1; v_call: TRBV7-9; cdr3_aa: CASSSGQGETYGYTF; cdr3_nt: TGTGCCAGCAGCTCGGGACAGGGGGAGACCTATGGCTACACCTTC
j_call: TRBJ2-7; clone_size: -; d_call: -; v_call: TRBV6-5; cdr3_aa: CATRGKRYEQYF; cdr3_nt: TGTGCCACCCGGGGGAAGCGCTACGAGCAGTACTTC
j_call: TRBJ2-1; clone_size: -; d_call: TRBD2; v_call: TRBV7-2; cdr3_aa: CASSLVVGGYNEQFF; cdr3_nt: TGTGCCAGCAGCTTAGTGGTCGGGGGGTACAATGAGCAGTTCTTC
j_call: TRBJ1-4; clone_size: few; d_call: -; v_call: TRBV18; cdr3_aa: CASSRRDGEKLFF; cdr3_nt: TGTGCCAGCTCACGAAGGGACGGAGAAAAACTGTTTTTT
j_call: TRBJ1-5; clone_size: -; d_call: -; v_call: TRBV11-2; cdr3_aa: CASSLFSGENQPQHF; cdr3_nt: TGTGCCAGCAGCTTATTCAGCGGGGAAAATCAGCCCCAGCATTTT
j_call: TRBJ1-1; clone_size: -; d_call: -; v_call: TRBV3-1/TRBV3-2; cdr3_aa: CASSQDQATLAFF; cdr3_nt: TGTGCCAGCAGCCAAGATCAGGCGACACTGGCTTTCTTT
j_call: TRBJ1-6; clone_size: -; d_call: -; v_call: TRBV5-1; cdr3_aa: CASSLEADNNSPLHF; cdr3_nt: TGCGCCAGCAGCTTGGAGGCGGACAATAATTCACCCCTCCACTTT
j_call: TRBJ2-1; clone_size: -; d_call: TRBD2; v_call: TRBV28; cdr3_aa: CASSLSGLAPYNEQFF; cdr3_nt: TGTGCCAGCAGTTTGTCGGGACTAGCACCCTACAATGAGCAGTTCTTC
j_call: TRBJ2-2; clone_size: -; d_call: -; v_call: TRBV7-2; cdr3_aa: CAAASLGELFF; cdr3_nt: TGTGCCGCAGCCTCCCTCGGGGAGCTGTTTTTT
j_call: TRBJ1-5; clone_size: -; d_call: -; v_call: TRBV9; cdr3_aa: CASSVGVGNQPQHF; cdr3_nt: TGTGCCAGCAGCGTGGGAGTTGGCAATCAGCCCCAGCATTTT
j_call: TRBJ2-5; clone_size: -; d_call: TRBD2; v_call: TRBV5-5; cdr3_aa: CASSFGGLAGLYQETQYF; cdr3_nt: TGTGCCAGCAGCTTTGGGGGGCTAGCGGGGCTGTACCAAGAGACCCAGTACTTC
j_call: TRBJ2-1; clone_size: -; d_call: -; v_call: TRBV4-3; cdr3_aa: CASSRLASSYNEQFF; cdr3_nt: TGCGCCAGCAGCCGTCTAGCGTCCTCCTACAATGAGCAGTTCTTC
j_call: TRBJ1-5; clone_size: -; d_call: -; v_call: TRBV4-2; cdr3_aa: CASSQFLQGLGQPQHF; cdr3_nt: TGTGCCAGCAGCCAATTTCTGCAGGGTTTAGGCCAGCCCCAGCATTTT
j_call: TRBJ2-5; clone_size: -; d_call: -; v_call: TRBV7-2; cdr3_aa: CASSLLSGEQETQYF; cdr3_nt: TGTGCCAGCAGCTTATTGTCAGGGGAGCAAGAGACCCAGTACTTC
j_call: TRBJ1-4; clone_size: -; d_call: -; v_call: TRBV6-5; cdr3_aa: CASSRRTANEKLFF; cdr3_nt: TGTGCCAGCAGTCGCCGGACGGCGAATGAAAAACTGTTTTTT